Described below is a single T cell receptor beta chain sequence and its context. Its cognate antigen is unknown. The sample originates from a study of T-cell memory formation after mild COVID-19. TCRdb redid the calling of the 5' RACE reads with MiXCR, one entry per CDR3 protein. The sample has roughly 580,000 distinct CDR3 sequences; about a sixth are singletons. Study outcomes and limitations: Later expanders leaned CD4+, whereas day 15 to 85 contracting clones were balanced CD4/CD8.

This sequence was found in an adult woman who had mild COVID-19 (a few samples of this study predate the infection). Cell type and time point are not known. The sample taken for sequencing was PBMCs or a T cell subset sorted from them (not recorded which).

The CDR3 loop is CSASLLGQGTHEQYF. The CDR3 DNA follows: TGCAGTGCGAGTCTATTAGGACAGGGGACCCACGAGCAGTACTTC. This sequence joins TRBV20-1 and TRBJ2-7; 9 positions agree with TRBD1. The CDR3 totals 15 residues. Unmatched junction bases numbered 14, after V lost 6 bases and J lost 5 bases. The V gene's germline CDR1 is DFQATT and CDR2 SNEGSKA (reference sequence).